This TCR beta chain was observed in a study of blood T cell repertoires in COVID-19. Study-level information: Sites across the United States, Italy and Spain contributed samples from acute and convalescent COVID-19. From T cells, B-cell-depleted T cells, or PBMCs came the material, which was cDNA or gDNA.

Enrolled during active infection, Seattle patients were then followed longitudinally. As handled by the study authors: Reference gene primer amplification gave estimated nucleated cell counts. The protocol was immunoSEQ multiplex PCR, while the TCRdb copy is restricted to in-frame clones and leaves out a portion. V and J calls and clone size come straight from that table; D and trimming were deduced from the DNA. The data contain about 170,000 clones, around four fifths of them singletons. The CDR3 runs to 11 residues. V lost 4 bases and J 7 bases, leaving 7 bases between the germline ends. Germline V lookup: CDR1 MDHEN, CDR2 SYDVKM.

The source is a woman at least 80 years old with COVID-19, enrolled during active disease. The chain uses TRBV28 and TRBJ2-5; D not resolved. Sample: peripheral blood. CDR3 in DNA: TGTGCCAGCAGTTCGCCAGGGACCCAGTACTTC. Its protein product is CASSSPGTQYF.